These T cell receptor beta chains were read from a single sample in a study of CD4 T cells in relation to SARS-CoV-2 and coronaviruses. Profiling relied on immunoSEQ multiplex PCR, and the TCRdb table lists in-frame clones only, not all of them. The data hold about 19,000 clones, with around 80% observed a single time. No antigens are known for them. The source material was CD4+ T cells from PBMCs, cultured in vitro. The receptors originated from a human donor in good health. Both conserved end residues are part of each CDR3. The D gene is left open where the match is weak. Where a row states a size, it is once, few, many or the class of an expanded clone; other rows omit it.

v_call	clone_size	cdr3_length	j_call	d_call	cdr3_aa	cdr3_nt
TRBV5-1	few	15	TRBJ1-6	TRBD1	CASSQGSQGGSPLHF	TGCGCCAGCAGCCAAGGGTCGCAGGGGGGTTCACCCCTCCACTTT
TRBV5-1	few	14	TRBJ1-2	TRBD1	CASSLGDRGYGYTF	TGCGCCAGCAGCTTGGGGGACAGGGGTTATGGCTACACCTTC
TRBV6-2/TRBV6-3	-	12	TRBJ1-1	-	CASSLGDTEAFF	TGTGCCAGCAGCCTCGGGGACACTGAAGCTTTCTTT
TRBV11-3	-	17	TRBJ2-4	-	CASSLDWKLVGKNIQYF	TGTGCCAGCAGCTTAGATTGGAAGTTGGTCGGCAAAAACATTCAGTACTTC
TRBV28	-	16	TRBJ2-7	TRBD1	CASRYDRDRVSYEQYF	TGTGCCAGCAGGTATGACCGGGACAGGGTATCCTACGAGCAGTACTTC
TRBV27	-	16	TRBJ2-1	-	CASSTRGGASYNEQFF	TGTGCCAGCAGTACCCGCGGGGGCGCATCCTACAATGAGCAGTTCTTC
TRBV10-3	-	16	TRBJ2-2	TRBD2	CALRPSGGADTGELFF	TGTGCCCTAAGGCCTAGCGGGGGGGCGGACACCGGGGAGCTGTTTTTT
TRBV18	-	15	TRBJ2-3	-	CASSPTGPNTDTQYF	TGTGCCAGCTCACCAACGGGACCGAACACAGATACGCAGTATTTT
TRBV19	-	14	TRBJ1-1	TRBD1	CASSIQGANTEAFF	TGTGCCAGTAGTATCCAGGGGGCGAACACTGAAGCTTTCTTT
TRBV5-8	-	11	TRBJ2-3	-	CASSLRLTQYF	TGTGCCAGCAGCTTGCGGCTAACGCAGTATTTT
TRBV7-9	-	15	TRBJ2-3	TRBD1	CASSRGQGSTDTQYF	TGTGCCAGCAGCCGAGGACAGGGTAGCACAGATACGCAGTATTTT
TRBV2	-	14	TRBJ1-5	TRBD1	CASSSSGGRQPQHF	TGTGCCAGCAGTTCCTCAGGGGGCAGACAGCCCCAGCATTTT
TRBV12-3/TRBV12-4	-	13	TRBJ1-5	-	CASTLGGDQPQHF	TGTGCCAGCACCCTGGGGGGGGATCAGCCCCAGCATTTT
TRBV7-8	-	14	TRBJ2-1	-	CASSISPFRNEQFF	TGTGCCAGCAGCATAAGCCCCTTTAGGAATGAGCAGTTCTTC
TRBV29-1	-	11	TRBJ2-7	-	CSATESYEQYF	TGCAGCGCGACCGAATCCTACGAGCAGTACTTC
TRBV5-6	-	15	TRBJ1-4	TRBD1	CASSHRQGPNEKLFF	TGTGCCAGCAGCCACAGACAGGGACCTAATGAAAAACTGTTTTTT
TRBV10-1	-	13	TRBJ2-3	TRBD2	CASGAGRTDTQYF	TGCGCCAGCGGAGCGGGACGCACAGATACGCAGTATTTT
TRBV9	-	14	TRBJ2-7	-	CASSVAAVPYEQYF	TGTGCCAGCAGCGTAGCGGCGGTACCCTACGAGCAGTACTTC
TRBV6-6	-	15	TRBJ2-7	TRBD1	CASSPTQGAPGEQYF	TGTGCCAGCAGTCCAACCCAGGGGGCGCCGGGCGAGCAGTACTTC
TRBV7-3	few	14	TRBJ1-1	-	CASSLNQGNTEAFF	TGTGCCAGCAGCTTGAATCAGGGGAACACTGAAGCTTTCTTT
TRBV10-3	-	14	TRBJ2-7	TRBD1	CAMREGQSSYEQYF	TGTGCCATGCGCGAGGGACAGAGCTCCTACGAGCAGTACTTC
TRBV7-2	-	15	TRBJ2-7	TRBD2	CASSLARVAGREQYF	TGTGCCAGCAGCTTAGCGAGAGTAGCGGGCAGGGAGCAGTACTTC
TRBV4-2	-	14	TRBJ1-1	-	CASSQYHRNTEAFF	TGTGCCAGCAGCCAATATCACAGAAACACTGAAGCTTTCTTT
TRBV5-5	-	13	TRBJ1-6	-	CASSRGANSPLHF	TGTGCCAGCAGCCGCGGTGCAAATTCACCCCTCCACTTT
TRBV7-2	-	16	TRBJ1-3	-	CASSSTGTIRGNTIYF	TGTGCCAGCAGCTCCACCGGGACGATTAGGGGAAACACCATATATTTT
TRBV10-3	once	16	TRBJ2-1	-	CAISESGGSGGNEQFF	TGTGCCATCAGTGAGTCAGGTGGTAGCGGAGGGAATGAGCAGTTCTTC
TRBV12-3/TRBV12-4	-	13	TRBJ1-3	-	CASSLGAGNTIYF	TGTGCCAGCAGTTTAGGGGCTGGAAACACCATATATTTT
TRBV6-6	-	14	TRBJ1-4	TRBD1	CASSWEGDSEKLFF	TGTGCCAGCAGTTGGGAGGGGGACAGTGAAAAACTGTTTTTT
TRBV10-1	once	15	TRBJ2-3	TRBD2	CASSDGGLVKDTQYF	TGCGCCAGCAGTGATGGGGGACTAGTGAAAGATACGCAGTATTTT
TRBV6-1	few	17	TRBJ1-6	-	CASSGQLRSSYNSPLHF	TGTGCCAGCAGTGGGCAGCTGCGGAGTTCCTATAATTCACCCCTCCACTTT
TRBV18	-	13	TRBJ2-7	TRBD2	CASSSTSGYEQYF	TGTGCCAGCTCATCTACTAGCGGGTACGAGCAGTACTTC
TRBV10-3	once	16	TRBJ2-3	-	CAISESPGRITDTQYF	TGTGCCATCAGTGAGTCTCCGGGACGGATCACAGATACGCAGTATTTT
TRBV6-2/TRBV6-3	-	15	TRBJ1-5	-	CASSPGGSLNQPQHF	TGTGCCAGCAGTCCCGGCGGGTCCCTTAATCAGCCCCAGCATTTT
TRBV3-1/TRBV3-2	-	13	TRBJ2-7	TRBD2	CASSQSGGSEQYF	TGTGCCAGCAGCCAATCGGGCGGGAGCGAGCAGTACTTC
TRBV5-1	-	20	TRBJ1-1	TRBD1	CASSSDTNRGRFSRNTEAFF	TGCGCCAGCAGTTCTGACACGAACAGGGGGCGATTCTCTAGGAACACTGAAGCTTTCTTT
TRBV4-3	-	16	TRBJ2-2	TRBD1	CASSQDRVSNTGELFF	TGCGCCAGCAGCCAGGACAGGGTTTCGAACACCGGGGAGCTGTTTTTT
TRBV7-9	-	12	TRBJ2-7	-	CASSLVGYEQYF	TGTGCCAGCAGCTTAGTTGGCTACGAGCAGTACTTC
TRBV10-3	-	15	TRBJ1-2	-	CAISEGAGADYGYTF	TGTGCCATCAGTGAGGGGGCAGGGGCGGACTATGGCTACACCTTC
TRBV11-2	-	14	TRBJ2-3	TRBD1	CASSTDRFTDTQYF	TGTGCCAGCAGCACGGACAGGTTCACAGATACGCAGTATTTT
TRBV30	-	20	TRBJ1-6	TRBD1	CAWTKHGQGASNSYNSPLHF	TGTGCCTGGACCAAACATGGACAGGGGGCTTCTAACTCCTATAATTCACCCCTCCACTTT
TRBV29-1	-	15	TRBJ1-1	TRBD1	CSVHGGGRGRAEAFF	TGCAGCGTCCACGGGGGGGGCAGGGGGAGAGCTGAAGCTTTCTTT
TRBV6-5	-	15	TRBJ1-5	-	CASSHRGGADQPQHF	TGTGCCAGCAGCCACCGTGGGGGCGCGGATCAGCCCCAGCATTTT
TRBV5-1	-	17	TRBJ2-3	-	CASSPLELVGDGDTQYF	TGCGCCAGCAGCCCCTTGGAGTTAGTGGGGGACGGGGATACGCAGTATTTT
TRBV3-1/TRBV3-2	-	16	TRBJ1-5	-	CASSQDRGSHNQPQHF	TGTGCCAGCAGCCAAGATCGGGGCAGCCACAATCAGCCCCAGCATTTT
TRBV30	few	13	TRBJ1-6	TRBD1	CAYEGANNSPLHF	TGTGCCTATGAGGGGGCCAATAATTCACCCCTCCACTTT
TRBV11-3	-	14	TRBJ2-7	TRBD1	CASSRTGWDYEQYF	TGTGCCAGCAGCAGGACAGGGTGGGATTACGAGCAGTACTTC
TRBV7-2	-	15	TRBJ2-7	TRBD2	CASSLGGGPGYEQYF	TGTGCCAGCAGCTTGGGGGGAGGGCCAGGCTACGAGCAGTACTTC
TRBV7-2	-	12	TRBJ2-7	-	CASRAGPHEQYF	TGTGCCAGCAGGGCAGGTCCCCACGAGCAGTACTTC
TRBV3-1/TRBV3-2	-	13	TRBJ2-1	-	CASSYRGGSEQFF	TGTGCCAGCAGCTACAGGGGAGGGTCGGAGCAGTTCTTC
TRBV7-7	once	17	TRBJ2-2	TRBD2	CASSLDSGGARTGELFF	TGTGCCAGCAGCTTAGATTCGGGGGGGGCGCGGACCGGGGAGCTGTTTTTT
TRBV5-6	few	14	TRBJ2-7	-	CASSLGGIDYEQYF	TGTGCCAGCAGCTTGGGCGGGATCGATTACGAGCAGTACTTC
TRBV7-2	few	14	TRBJ2-7	TRBD1	CASSSGTGAYEQYF	TGTGCCAGCAGCTCCGGGACAGGGGCCTACGAGCAGTACTTC
TRBV4-2	few	15	TRBJ2-1	-	CASGSTVRRGNEQFF	TGTGCCAGCGGCTCGACAGTGAGGAGAGGCAATGAGCAGTTCTTC
TRBV7-9	-	13	TRBJ2-1	TRBD1	CASSPDRYNEQFF	TGTGCCAGCAGCCCGGACAGGTACAATGAGCAGTTCTTC
TRBV5-1	-	14	TRBJ1-3	-	CASSEGSSGNTIYF	TGCGCCAGCAGCGAGGGATCCTCTGGAAACACCATATATTTT